Listed below are T cell receptor beta chains from one sample, sequenced in a study of metastatic and nonmetastatic thyroid tumors. MiXCR reprocessed the PCR reads for TCRdb. The data contain about 5,000 clones, over 30% of them seen just once; the ten biggest clones take up around 20%. The source material was adjacent normal tissue. The receptors were sampled from a female donor with papillary thyroid cancer or a benign thyroid nodule (not recorded which). Some clones in this sample may be carry-over from other donors' samples. Each CDR3 is given with its conserved first and last residue. The order of the fields is clone size, V gene, J gene, D gene, CDR3 DNA, CDR3 protein. A D gene is named only where the DNA matches it firmly. The listing skips clone size in some rows; elsewhere it reads once, few, many or a size class.

abundance: NA
v_gene: TRBV27
j_gene: TRBJ2-5
d_gene: TRBD2
CDR3nt: TGTGCCAGCAGTTTTCTAGCGGGACGTGAGACCCAGTACTTC
CDR3aa: CASSFLAGRETQYF

abundance: NA
v_gene: TRBV11-2
j_gene: TRBJ2-1
d_gene: NA
CDR3nt: TGTGCCAGCAGCCTTGCTACGGGTACCTACAATGAGCAGTTCTTC
CDR3aa: CASSLATGTYNEQFF

abundance: many
v_gene: TRBV6-2/TRBV6-3
j_gene: TRBJ2-7
d_gene: NA
CDR3nt: TGTGCCAGCAGTTACCCGGAGGGGAGGCCCTACGAGCAGTACTTC
CDR3aa: CASSYPEGRPYEQYF

abundance: NA
v_gene: TRBV5-1
j_gene: TRBJ2-7
d_gene: NA
CDR3nt: NA
CDR3aa: CASSFYICSRLQGNNEQYF

abundance: NA
v_gene: TRBV12-3/TRBV12-4
j_gene: TRBJ1-1
d_gene: TRBD1
CDR3nt: TGTGCCAGCACCTCGGGACAGGTGAACACTGAAGCTTTCTTT
CDR3aa: CASTSGQVNTEAFF

abundance: medium-sized
v_gene: TRBV10-3
j_gene: TRBJ1-2
d_gene: NA
CDR3nt: TGTGCCATCAGTGATCGTAGAGGGCGTTACACCTTC
CDR3aa: CAISDRRGRYTF

abundance: NA
v_gene: TRBV5-1
j_gene: TRBJ2-7
d_gene: TRBD1
CDR3nt: TGCGCCAGCAGCTTAGAGCAGGGGGCGCGCAGTGACGAGCAGTACTTC
CDR3aa: CASSLEQGARSDEQYF

abundance: NA
v_gene: TRBV9
j_gene: TRBJ2-2
d_gene: TRBD1
CDR3nt: TGTGCCAGCAGCGCGACAGGGGATGTCACCGGGGAGCTGTTTTTT
CDR3aa: CASSATGDVTGELFF

abundance: few
v_gene: TRBV6-1
j_gene: TRBJ2-2
d_gene: TRBD1
CDR3nt: TGTGCCAGCCACCGGGACAGGGCAGTCGGGGAGCTGTTTTTT
CDR3aa: CASHRDRAVGELFF

abundance: NA
v_gene: TRBV20-1
j_gene: TRBJ2-1
d_gene: NA
CDR3nt: TGCAGTGCCGCCAGGGCAGGGGCCGAGGTACAGTTCTTC
CDR3aa: CSAARAGAEVQFF

abundance: medium-sized
v_gene: TRBV6-1
j_gene: TRBJ2-3
d_gene: TRBD2
CDR3nt: TGTGCCAGCAGTGAAGGGGCGGGAGGAAGCACAGATACGCAGTATTTT
CDR3aa: CASSEGAGGSTDTQYF

abundance: few
v_gene: TRBV6-1
j_gene: TRBJ2-1
d_gene: NA
CDR3nt: TGTGCCAGCAGCCCCACGGGGAGTAATGAGCAGTTCTTC
CDR3aa: CASSPTGSNEQFF

abundance: few
v_gene: TRBV10-1
j_gene: TRBJ2-3
d_gene: TRBD2
CDR3nt: TGCGCCAGCAGTGAGCCCGCGGGGGGGAAAGATACGCAGTATTTT
CDR3aa: CASSEPAGGKDTQYF

abundance: medium-sized
v_gene: TRBV5-1
j_gene: TRBJ2-1
d_gene: TRBD2
CDR3nt: TGCGCCAGCAGCTGGACTAGCGGGAGGTTTTCCTACAATGAGCAGTTCTTC
CDR3aa: CASSWTSGRFSYNEQFF

abundance: few
v_gene: TRBV6-2/TRBV6-3
j_gene: TRBJ2-7
d_gene: NA
CDR3nt: TGTGCCAGCAGTCTCTACAGGGACATCGAGCAGTACTTC
CDR3aa: CASSLYRDIEQYF